A single sample gave rise to the 14 T cell receptor beta chains below, sequenced in a study of T cell responses to AZD1222 COVID-19 vaccine. Sequencing used immunoSEQ multiplex PCR; TCRdb keeps in-frame clones, though not all of them. Of 240,000 or so clones in the sample, 90% to 95% were seen once. Sequenced here: peripheral blood, sampled on day 0 of AZD1222 vaccination. These receptors all come from an adult in good health.

This clone turned up a few times. The gene calls are TRBV9 and TRBJ1-5; 10 bases fit TRBD1. CDR3 length: 15 amino acids. V dropped 3 bases and J dropped 7; count of bases not matched to a gene: 7. Germline assignment: CDR1 SGDLS and CDR2 YYNGEE. The CDR3: CASSAGTGVGQPQHF. The CDR3 DNA follows: TGTGCCAGCAGCGCCGGGACAGGGGTTGGGCAGCCCCAGCATTTT.

The V gene is TRBV5-6, the J gene TRBJ2-1; 7 positions match TRBD2. CDR3 length: 13 amino acids. Losses at the gene ends were 3 bases for V and 10 bases for J; bases not matched to a gene: 7. Germline-derived CDR1 and CDR2 are SGHDT and YYEEEE. CDR3 sequence (DNA): TGTGCCAGCAGCTGGTCGGGGGGAACAGAGCAGTTCTTC. Encoded protein: CASSWSGGTEQFF.

The chain employs TRBV24-1 and TRBJ2-7; D unclear. The germline V and J ends were trimmed by 1 base and 3 bases, with 12 bases remaining between them. The CDR3 runs 15 residues. Germline assignment: CDR1 KGHDR and CDR2 SFDVKD. CDR3 in amino acids: CATSDFTSSGYEQYF. The DNA for the CDR3 is TGTGCCACCAGTGATTTCACCAGCTCGGGCTACGAGCAGTACTTC.

This rearrangement joins TRBV7-2 to TRBJ2-7; D might be TRBD1 or TRBD2, each matching 5 bases. The CDR3 contains 14 residues. V lost 4 bases to trimming and J lost 5 bases, with 15 bases between them. Germline V gene sequence: CDR1 SGHTA, CDR2 FQGNSA. The CDR3 loop is CASSSGTAAHEQYF. The CDR3 nucleotides are TGTGCCAGCAGCTCCGGGACCGCAGCCCACGAGCAGTACTTC.

The rearrangement links TRBV6-1 to TRBJ1-2; D is undetermined. The CDR3 contains 15 residues. CDR1 is MNHNS, CDR2 SASEGT, per germline. Trimming took 1 base from V and 5 from J, leaving 14 bases between them. This CDR3 is CASSEVAGNPYGYTF. CDR3 bases: TGTGCCAGCAGTGAAGTAGCAGGAAATCCTTATGGCTACACCTTC.

The genes are TRBV7-3 and TRBJ2-7; weak D call: TRBD1 (6 bases). This CDR3 is built from 13 residues. Trimming took off 5 bases at V and 7 bases at J, with 15 bases between the two ends. Germline CDR1 SGHTA, CDR2 FQGTGA. DNA for the CDR3: TGTGCCAGCAGCCCAGGCAGGGGCGGGGAGCAGTACTTC. Translating it yields CASSPGRGGEQYF.

V is TRBV7-2 and J is TRBJ1-2; no clear D gene. The CDR3 length is 12 residues. V shed 1 base and J shed 3 bases, with 3 bases lying between them. Germline CDR1 is SGHTA and CDR2 is FQGNSA. For the CDR3, the DNA is TGTGCCAGCAGCTTAGAACACTATGGCTACACCTTC. As protein: CASSLEHYGYTF.

The chain uses TRBV23-1 and TRBJ2-7, with D possibly TRBD2 on 7 matching bases. TRBV23-1 is assigned to the ORF class and has an uncertain function. The CDR3 contains 17 residues. Trimming stripped 6 bases from V and 4 bases from J, with 25 bases between. CDR3 loop: CASRPPSPQRDTYEQYF. As DNA, the CDR3 is TGCGCCAGCAGGCCCCCGAGCCCCCAGCGGGACACTTACGAGCAGTACTTC.

The J gene is TRBJ2-7, the V gene TRBV7-2; 7 positions match TRBD1. V gave up 8 bases and J gave up 3 bases; unmatched junction bases: 7. This CDR3 is built from 13 residues. Germline V gene data show CDR1 as SGHTA and CDR2 as FQGNSA. The DNA for the CDR3 is TGTGCCAGCGGCACAGGGGACCTCTACGAGCAGTACTTC. Translation gives CASGTGDLYEQYF. The full variable domain, with the rest looked up from reference TRBV7-2 and TRBJ2-7, is GAGVSQSPSNKVTEKGKDVELRCDPISGHTALYWYRQSLGQGLEFLIYFQGNSAPDKSGLPSDRFSAERTGGSVSTLTIQRTQQEDSAVYLCASGTGDLYEQYFGPGTRLTVT.

V gene TRBV3-1 (or the pseudogene TRBV3-2) combines with J gene TRBJ2-5, with 10 nucleotides matching TRBD2. Germline V gene lookup returns CDR1 LGHDT and CDR2 YNNKEL (reference sequence). J was trimmed by 5 bases and V by 8 bases; bases with no gene match: 14. The CDR3 sequence is 16 residues long. The CDR3 loop is CASEPRTSGPWETQYF. CDR3 DNA: TGTGCCAGCGAACCCCGGACTAGCGGTCCATGGGAGACCCAGTACTTC.

Regarding this clone: Additional DNA sequences in this sample encode the identical CDR3. This rearrangement joins TRBV28 to TRBJ2-7, with D hard to call. The CDR3 runs to 11 residues. Per germline, CDR1 MDHEN and CDR2 SYDVKM. The V and J ends lost 3 bases and 4 bases respectively, with 4 bases between them. In DNA, the CDR3 is TGTGCCAGCAGTTTGGGATACGAGCAGTACTTC. Translation: CASSLGYEQYF. Filled out from reference TRBV28 and TRBJ2-7, the complete variable domain reads DVKVTQSSRYLVKRTGEKVFLECVQDMDHENMFWYRQDPGLGLRLIYFSYDVKMKEKGDIPEGYSVSREKKERFSLILESASTNQTSMYLCASSLGYEQYFGPGTRLTVT.

This clone was picked up a small number of times. Here the CDR3 DNA reads TGTGCCAGCAGCTTAGATCTGGGGACAGGGGGTCTGTGGCAGCCCCAGCATTTT. Amino acid sequence: CASSLDLGTGGLWQPQHF. The V call is TRBV7-8, the J call TRBJ1-5; 11 bases are a match to TRBD1. CDR1 is SGHVS, CDR2 FQNEAQ, per germline. This CDR3 spans 18 amino acids. V shed 1 base, J shed 7 bases, and the junction held 12 bases outside the gene matches.

The rearrangement joins TRBV2 to TRBJ2-7, with D hard to call. Looked up from germline, CDR1 is SNHLY and CDR2 is FYNNEI. Trimming took 0 bases from V and 6 from J, leaving 12 bases between them. CDR3 length: 14 amino acids. The CDR3: CASSEALWVSEQYF. The CDR3 DNA is TGTGCCAGCAGTGAAGCGCTTTGGGTTAGCGAGCAGTACTTC.

The V gene is TRBV18, the J gene TRBJ2-3; weak D call: TRBD2 (5 bases). V lost 8 bases, J lost 0 bases, and 12 bases lay in between. Per the germline V gene, CDR1 is KGHSH and CDR2 is LQKENI. The CDR3 is 14 amino acids. The CDR3 loop is CASQWTRSTDTQYF. For the CDR3, the DNA is TGTGCCAGCCAGTGGACTCGAAGCACAGATACGCAGTATTTT.